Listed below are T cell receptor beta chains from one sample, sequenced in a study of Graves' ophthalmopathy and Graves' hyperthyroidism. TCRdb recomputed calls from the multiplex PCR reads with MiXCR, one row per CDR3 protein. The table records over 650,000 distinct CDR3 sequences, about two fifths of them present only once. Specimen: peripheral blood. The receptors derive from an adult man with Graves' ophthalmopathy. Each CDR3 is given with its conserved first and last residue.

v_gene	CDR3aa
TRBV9	CASAPGGYEQYF
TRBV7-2	CASSLNRGHEKLFF
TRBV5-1	CASSSGWQPNTGELFF
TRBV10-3	CAISEGPGQMNSPLHF
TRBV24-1	CAASDFVAGYTF
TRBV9	CASSWGGGETQYF
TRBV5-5	CASSWGRSLYGYTF
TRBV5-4	CASSGRRDSYEQYF
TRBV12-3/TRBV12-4	CASSTYRTGELFF
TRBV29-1	CSVTSGRAAYF
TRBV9	CASSLGVSSSGKLFF
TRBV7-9	CASSETGYYGYTF
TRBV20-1	CSVRDGTTEAFF
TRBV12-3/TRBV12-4	CASSFSVNYEQYF
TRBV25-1	CASGELSGANVLTF
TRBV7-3	CASSSTGPGANVLTF
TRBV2	CARQGINEKLFF
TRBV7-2	CASSTSGGASYEQYF
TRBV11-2	CASSLDQTGTGHSYEQYF
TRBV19	CASSTTHMTGPMETQYF
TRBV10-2	CASNGQGSLYTGELFF
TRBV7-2	CASSLQGFSSPLHF
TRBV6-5	CASEDRTAINTEAFF
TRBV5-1	CASSLGGGPRETQYF
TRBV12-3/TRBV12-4	CASSLALGDTEAFF
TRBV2	CASRQGGGLQPQHF
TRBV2	CASTPGLADYGQYF
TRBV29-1	CSGESVNYGYTF
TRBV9	CASSVTGQGNSPLHF
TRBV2	CATNSGANVLTF
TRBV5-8	CASSFDSATNEKLFF
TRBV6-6	CAIKSGGYNEQFF
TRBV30	CAWSDRGRSTEAFF
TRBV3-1	CASSQDVAHGYTF
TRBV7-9	CASSLAVASYNEQFF
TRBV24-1	CATSDNDAGRRHEQFF
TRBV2	CTSSEGQGYTEAFF
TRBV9	CASSVTGQGHEQYF
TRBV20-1	CSASGQRDTEAFF
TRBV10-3	CAISESRQNYGYTF
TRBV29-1	CSAGTKETQYF
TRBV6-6	CASSYGGPGQPQHF
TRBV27	CASSLSLAVGELFF
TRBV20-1	CSARGTGGVHEQYF
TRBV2	CATSTTGRGVNEQFF
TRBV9	CASSARPGELFF
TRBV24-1	CATSDPEPDSYTF
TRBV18	CASSPSSFYEQYF
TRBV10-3	CAISELGQGAYVLTF
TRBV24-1	CATSADPTEGGYTF
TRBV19	CASSIRVSLNEGTEAFF
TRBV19	CASSRDPGREKLFF
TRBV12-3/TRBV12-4	CASRRGENTEAFF
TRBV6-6	CASTEGAGTGANVLTF